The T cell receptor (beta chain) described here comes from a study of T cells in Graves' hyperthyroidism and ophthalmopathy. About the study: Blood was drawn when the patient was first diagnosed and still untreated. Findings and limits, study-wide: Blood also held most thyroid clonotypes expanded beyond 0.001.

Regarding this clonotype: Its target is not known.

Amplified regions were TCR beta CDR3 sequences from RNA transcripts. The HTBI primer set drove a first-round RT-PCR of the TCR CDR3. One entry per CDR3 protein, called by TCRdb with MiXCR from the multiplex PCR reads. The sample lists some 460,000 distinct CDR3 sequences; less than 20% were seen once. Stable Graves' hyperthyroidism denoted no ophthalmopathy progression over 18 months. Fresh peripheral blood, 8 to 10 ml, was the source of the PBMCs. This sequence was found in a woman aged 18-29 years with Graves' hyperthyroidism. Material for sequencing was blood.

In DNA, the CDR3 is TGTGCCAGCAGCCCGGTGCAGGGGATTTATCAAGAGACCCAGTACTTC. Translating gives CASSPVQGIYQETQYF. This chain joins TRBV7-9 and TRBJ2-5; weak D call: TRBD1 (6 bases). Germline V lookup: CDR1 SEHNR, CDR2 FQNEAQ (reference sequence). This CDR3 contains 16 residues. Trimming left V 5 bases short and J 2 bases short, with 18 bases between.